The 17 T cell receptor beta chains below were found in one sample sequenced in a study of shared clonotypes between healthy human individuals (dated by TCRdb to 2018 to 2021). The protocol used for the library was the immunoSEQ multiplex PCR assay. TCRdb took this table from immuneACCESS and kept in-frame rearrangements with V and J called. Such tables lack part of the clones; where checked against another copy, unresolved V genes explain under half of the gap, and the rest is unexplained. This sample has 800,000 or so clones in its table, and roughly 96% of those were observed once. Around 0.25% of the sample belongs to the ten largest clones. CD8 naive samples were obtained by positive selection for CCR7 among CD45RO-negative cells, yielding a CD45RA+CCR7+ population from which TemRA cells were excluded. The sample taken for sequencing was naive CD8+ T cells sorted from blood. The sample's cell subset or site label, decoded: CD45RA+CCR7+. The receptors come from a man aged 30 to 45 in good health.

This chain links TRBV19 with TRBJ1-1; D is unclear. CDR1 is LNHDA, CDR2 SQIVND, per germline (reference sequence). The V end was cut by 3 bases, the J end by 7 bases, with 12 bases between. This CDR3 is 13 amino acids long. The DNA of the CDR3 is TGTGCCAGTAGTATGGTGGAATCGGTTGAAGCTTTCTTT. It is translated as CASSMVESVEAFF.

J is TRBJ2-1 and V is TRBV7-9; D unresolved. Germline CDR1 and CDR2: SEHNR and FQNEAQ (reference sequence). V was pared by 1 base and J by 5 bases, with 9 bases between. The CDR3 contains 14 residues. The CDR3 bases are TGTGCCAGCAGCTTAGAACTTAGTCACAATGAGCAGTTCTTC. The encoded protein is CASSLELSHNEQFF. Filled out from reference TRBV7-9 and TRBJ2-1, the complete variable domain reads DTGVSQNPRHKITKRGQNVTFRCDPISEHNRLYWYRQTLGQGPEFLTYFQNEAQLEKSRLLSDRFSAERPKGSFSTLEIQRTEQGDSAMYLCASSLELSHNEQFFGPGTRLTVL.

The chain carries TRBV18 and TRBJ2-1, with 8 positions matching TRBD2. CDR1 is KGHSH, CDR2 LQKENI, per germline. J gave up 5 bases and V 1 base, and 1 base lay outside the gene matches. This CDR3 comprises 14 residues. Written as DNA, the CDR3 is TGTGCCAGCTCACCACTAGCGGGAAACAATGAGCAGTTCTTC. Its protein is CASSPLAGNNEQFF. The whole variable domain, filled in from reference TRBV18 and TRBJ2-1, reads NAGVMQNPRHLVRRRGQEARLRCSPMKGHSHVYWYRQLPEEGLKFMVYLQKENIIDESGMPKERFSAEFPKEGPSILRIQQVVRGDSAAYFCASSPLAGNNEQFFGPGTRLTVL.

The chain links TRBV2 to TRBJ2-7; D unresolved. The CDR3 sequence is 15 residues long. Germline assignment: CDR1 SNHLY and CDR2 FYNNEI. V was shortened by 6 bases and J by 1 base, with 16 bases between the two germline ends. DNA for the CDR3: TGTGCCAGCAGCCCTGGGGAAGCCCCGTCCTACGAGCAGTACTTC. Translation gives CASSPGEAPSYEQYF.

Comment on this clone: The sample has other DNA sequences that encode this CDR3 too. V is TRBV9 and J is TRBJ2-7; the match to TRBD1 covers 9 bases. V shed 3 bases, J shed 3 bases, and the junction held 4 bases outside the gene matches. This CDR3 contains 14 residues. CDR1 is SGDLS and CDR2 is YYNGEE in the germline V gene. This CDR3 is CASSGGQGSYEQYF. CDR3 DNA sequence: TGTGCCAGCAGCGGTGGACAGGGGAGCTACGAGCAGTACTTC.

This chain joins TRBV14 and TRBJ1-2; D not resolved. The germline V gene has CDR1 SGHDN and CDR2 FVKESK. The CDR3 has 17 residues. V was shortened by 0 bases and J by 0 bases, with 14 bases between the two germline ends. The CDR3 region has the DNA TGTGCCAGCAGCCAAGATTGGTCGACACTCGCTAACTATGGCTACACCTTC. Translation gives CASSQDWSTLANYGYTF.

The chain employs TRBV9 and TRBJ2-7; 7 bases line up with TRBD1. Trimming removed 7 bases from V and 6 bases from J; junction bases left unmatched: 13. This CDR3 spans 14 amino acids. Germline CDR1 reads SGDLS; CDR2 reads YYNGEE. This chain's CDR3 is CASGPQGLGGEQYF. Written as DNA, the CDR3 is TGTGCCAGCGGTCCACAGGGGCTGGGTGGCGAGCAGTACTTC.

This clone appeared once. V and J are TRBV7-9 and TRBJ2-7; a possible D gene is TRBD2 (6 bases). Per germline, CDR1 SEHNR and CDR2 FQNEAQ (reference sequence). The CDR3 spans 14 residues. Trimming removed 4 bases from V and 6 bases from J, with 16 bases in between. The CDR3 DNA follows: TGTGCCAGCAGCTCCCGTCGCGGGACTCTCGAGCAGTACTTC. Translated: CASSSRRGTLEQYF.

This chain uses TRBV7-9 with TRBJ2-7, with unresolved D. Trimming cost V 6 bases and J 7 bases, with 19 bases left between them. Germline V gives CDR1 SEHNR, CDR2 FQNEAQ (reference sequence). This CDR3 spans 14 amino acids. CDR3 sequence: CASSHPVSPSEQYF. CDR3 nucleotides: TGTGCCAGCAGTCATCCGGTATCTCCAAGTGAGCAGTACTTC.

This rearrangement joins TRBV27 to TRBJ2-7; TRBD1 is a possible D gene (6 bases). The CDR3 runs 15 residues. The germline V gene encodes CDR1 MNHEY and CDR2 SMNVEV (reference sequence). The germline V and J ends were trimmed by 2 bases and 2 bases, with 13 bases remaining between them. This chain's CDR3 is CASSLTGQFAYEQYF. The CDR3 DNA is TGTGCCAGCAGTTTAACCGGACAGTTTGCCTACGAGCAGTACTTC.

The V and J genes are TRBV19 and TRBJ1-5; D uncertain. Trimming removed 3 bases at V and 5 bases at J, with 11 bases between. The CDR3 runs to 14 residues. The V gene's germline CDR1 is LNHDA and CDR2 SQIVND (reference sequence). This CDR3 is CASSIKASHQPQHF. For the CDR3, the DNA is TGTGCCAGTAGTATTAAGGCCAGCCATCAGCCCCAGCATTTT.

The V gene is TRBV29-1, the J gene TRBJ2-1; 11 positions agree with TRBD1. The CDR3 has 14 amino acids. CDR1 and CDR2 from the germline V gene are SQVTM and ANQGSEA. Losses at the gene ends were 7 bases for V and 9 bases for J; bases not matched to a gene: 11. Here the CDR3 reads CSAGQGADFLEQFF. CDR3 coding DNA: TGCAGCGCCGGACAGGGGGCGGACTTTCTTGAGCAGTTCTTC.

The chain has TRBV5-4 and TRBJ2-2; D is unresolved. CDR1 is SGHNT, CDR2 YYREEE, per germline (reference sequence). This CDR3 spans 14 amino acids. Trimming took 0 bases from V and 3 from J, leaving 6 bases between them. The CDR3 DNA reads as TGTGCCAGCAGCTTGGACCGATACACCGGGGAGCTGTTTTTT. Its translation is CASSLDRYTGELFF.

The V gene is TRBV13, the J gene TRBJ2-7; no clear D gene. Looked up from germline, CDR1 is PRHDT and CDR2 is FYEKMQ (reference sequence). This CDR3 comprises 12 residues. Trimming pared 0 bases from V and 6 bases from J, leaving 6 bases between. Written as DNA, the CDR3 is TGTGCCAGCAGCTTAGGGGGGTCCGAGCAGTACTTC. Translated, it gives CASSLGGSEQYF. Full variable domain (outside the CDR3, taken from reference TRBV13 and TRBJ2-7): AAGVIQSPRHLIKEKRETATLKCYPIPRHDTVYWYQQGPGQDPQFLISFYEKMQSDKGSIPDRFSAQQFSDYHSELNMSSLELGDSALYFCASSLGGSEQYFGPGTRLTVT.

This chain uses TRBV10-3 with TRBJ2-7; 9 nucleotides line up with TRBD1. V lost 3 bases, J lost 8 bases, and 5 bases stayed unmatched. The germline gives CDR1 ENHRY, CDR2 SYGVKD. This CDR3 is built from 13 residues. CDR3 DNA: TGTGCCATCAGTGACCCTGGGACAGGGCAGCAGTACTTC. It codes for CAISDPGTGQQYF.

Points on this clone: The DNA is left out, because the CDR3 cannot be placed on it with certainty; the CDR3 is given as TCRdb lists it. This CDR3 reads CASSSSGLSIATDTQYF. The chain has TRBV5-5 and TRBJ2-3; the table's D gene call, TRBD2, was not cross checked with the DNA. From its first to its last residue, the CDR3 has 17 amino acids. Germline V gives CDR1 SGHKS, CDR2 YYEKEE (reference sequence).

This chain links TRBV9 with TRBJ2-2, with D unclear. The V gene lost 6 bases and the J gene lost 8 bases, with 5 bases spanning the gap. The V gene's germline CDR1 is SGDLS and CDR2 YYNGEE. The CDR3 spans 10 residues. In nucleotides, the CDR3 is TGTGCCAGCACGCGTGGGGAGCTGTTTTTT. Protein sequence: CASTRGELFF.